This T cell receptor (beta chain) was found in a study of cytomegalovirus exposure and HLA in healthy donors. To note about this clone: Its antigen remains unknown.

General study findings and limits: According to a subsequent analysis, TCR clusters identified in the first cohort showed a tendency to co-occur across the roughly 120 validation repertoires. TCR beta chains numbering under 200 were designated cytomegalovirus-associated. Most TCRs appeared rarely, but some public TCRs recurred in many donors.

Trimming took 2 bases from V and 2 from J, leaving 18 bases between them. Germline V lookup: CDR1 MDHEN, CDR2 SYDVKM. The CDR3 sequence is 17 residues long. Data came from immunoSEQ multiplex PCR; TCRdb stores just in-frame clones and leaves some out. The sample has about 280,000 clones, 88% seen once. Sequencing was performed on PBMCs. This clonotype originated in a young woman in good health and CMV-seronegative. The genes are TRBV28 and TRBJ2-5, with a possible D match to TRBD1 (5 bases). CDR3 region: CASSLRPPGIAQETQYF. For the CDR3, the DNA is TGTGCCAGCAGTTTACGTCCCCCAGGGATAGCTCAAGAGACCCAGTACTTC.